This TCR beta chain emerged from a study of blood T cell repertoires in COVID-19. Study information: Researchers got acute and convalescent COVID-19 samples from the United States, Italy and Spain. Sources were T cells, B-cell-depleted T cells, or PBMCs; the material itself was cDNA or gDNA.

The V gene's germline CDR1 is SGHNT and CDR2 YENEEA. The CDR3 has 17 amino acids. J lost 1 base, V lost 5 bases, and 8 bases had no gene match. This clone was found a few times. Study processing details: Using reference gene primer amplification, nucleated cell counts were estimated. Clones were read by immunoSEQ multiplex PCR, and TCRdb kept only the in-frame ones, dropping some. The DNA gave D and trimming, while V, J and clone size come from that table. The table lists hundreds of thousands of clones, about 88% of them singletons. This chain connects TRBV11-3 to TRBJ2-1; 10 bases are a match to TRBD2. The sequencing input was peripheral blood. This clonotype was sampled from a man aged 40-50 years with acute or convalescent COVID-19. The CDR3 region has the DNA TGTGCCAGCAGCCCTAGAGGTAGCGGGGGGTCCTACAATGAGCAGTTCTTC. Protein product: CASSPRGSGGSYNEQFF.